The entry below describes one TCR beta chain. Its antigen is not identified. The DNA ends 3 residues before the CDR3 does, and the rest of the CDR3 is filled in from the germline J gene. Germline CDR1 reads LNHDA; CDR2 reads SQIVND (reference sequence). V dropped 5 bases and J dropped 6; count of bases not matched to a gene: 11. There are 15 residues in the CDR3. This sample is part of a study of T cells in women clearing cervical HPV infection. Study details: Case blood drawn at lesion detection; control blood after infection cleared. Cases' blood sampling followed lesion detection by median about 150 days (90 to 200). The study's findings and limits: TRBV6-7 abundance was lower in cases than controls (0.11% versus 0.16%).

TCRdb's copy holds only in-frame clones and misses some; the assay was immunoSEQ multiplex PCR. The sample data list around 20,000 clones. This rearrangement joins TRBV19 to TRBJ1-1; TRBD1 agrees at 8 bases. The receptor was isolated from a woman aged 18 to 75 with a cervical HPV16 infection that either progressed to CIN3+ or cleared (not recorded which). Material: blood buffy coat. The part of the CDR3 DNA that was read is TGTGCCAGTAGTTGGCGGACAGGGCGCGGGTCTGAA. Translated: CASSWRTGRGSE. The CDR3 in full is CASSWRTGRGSEAFF.